A selection of T cell receptor beta chains follows, all from one sample in a study of shared clonotypes between healthy human individuals. Profiling relied on immunoSEQ multiplex PCR, and the TCRdb table lists in-frame clones only, not all of them. The table has about 2 million clones, about 94% seen once. What was sequenced was naive CD8+ T cells sorted from blood. The receptors stem from a man aged 18 to 29 in good health. Each CDR3 is given with its conserved first and last residue. The D gene is left open where the match is weak. Clone size appears in some rows only: once, few, many, or a class for an expanded clone.

len,d_gene,j_gene,abundance,v_gene,CDR3nt,CDR3aa
12,.,TRBJ2-3,.,TRBV6-6,TGTGCCAGCAGTTACTCCGGGGAAACGCAGTATTTT,CASSYSGETQYF
14,.,TRBJ1-4,.,TRBV27,TGTGCCAGCAGTTTAGTAGGGGCAGGGGAAAAACTGTTTTTT,CASSLVGAGEKLFF
13,.,TRBJ2-7,.,TRBV6-5,TGTGCCAGCAGTTACAGGGGATCCTACGAGCAGTACTTC,CASSYRGSYEQYF
14,TRBD2,TRBJ2-7,.,TRBV4-2,TGTGCCAGCAGCCAATCTAGCGGGGGCTACGAGCAGTACTTC,CASSQSSGGYEQYF
12,.,TRBJ2-7,.,TRBV7-9,TGTGCCAGCAGCCCCGGATCCTACGAGCAGTACTTC,CASSPGSYEQYF
15,.,TRBJ1-1,.,TRBV6-5,TGTGCCAGCAGTTACTCCCGGGGCGCGTCAACTGAAGCTTTCTTT,CASSYSRGASTEAFF
15,TRBD2,TRBJ2-5,.,TRBV4-1,TGCGCCAGCAGCCAAACACTAGCGGGAGGGGAGACCCAGTACTTC,CASSQTLAGGETQYF
14,.,TRBJ1-1,once,TRBV13,TGTGCCAGCAGCTTGGGCTGGGCGAACACTGAAGCTTTCTTT,CASSLGWANTEAFF
15,TRBD2,TRBJ2-1,.,TRBV4-1,TGCGCCAGCAGCCAAGTAGCGGGGGGACCAAATGAGCAGTTCTTC,CASSQVAGGPNEQFF
15,.,TRBJ2-7,.,TRBV10-3,TGTGCCATCAGTGAGACCACTTCGCACTCCTACGAGCAGTACTTC,CAISETTSHSYEQYF
15,TRBD2,TRBJ2-3,.,TRBV7-8,TGTGCCAGCAGCCCCCTAGCGGGGGCCACAGATACGCAGTATTTT,CASSPLAGATDTQYF
14,.,TRBJ1-1,.,TRBV7-3,TGTGCCAGCAGCTTAAACCCAGCTGGCACTGAAGCTTTCTTT,CASSLNPAGTEAFF
17,.,TRBJ1-5,.,TRBV4-1,TGCGCCAGCAGCCAAGGGGCAGATCCTTATAGCAATCAGCCCCAGCATTTT,CASSQGADPYSNQPQHF
14,.,TRBJ1-1,.,TRBV6-6,TGTGCCAGCAGTTACCCGGACGGGAACACTGAAGCTTTCTTT,CASSYPDGNTEAFF
13,.,TRBJ2-7,once,TRBV27,TGTGCCAGCAGTTTTCGTGTAGGATACGAGCAGTACTTC,CASSFRVGYEQYF
13,.,TRBJ1-5,.,TRBV5-4,TGTGCCAGCAGCTACGGAAGGGCTCAGCCCCAGCATTTT,CASSYGRAQPQHF
15,.,TRBJ1-1,.,TRBV7-6,TGTGCCAGCAGCTTAGACGCAGGCGGGAACACTGAAGCTTTCTTT,CASSLDAGGNTEAFF
13,.,TRBJ1-1,once,TRBV4-1,TGCGCCAGCAGCCGCGGAGGGAGCACTGAAGCTTTCTTT,CASSRGGSTEAFF
13,.,TRBJ1-1,.,TRBV10-3,TGTGCCACTAAGGATGCGGGGAACACTGAAGCTTTCTTT,CATKDAGNTEAFF
13,.,TRBJ2-7,.,TRBV27,TGTGCCAGCAGCTGGGACTGGTCCTACGAGCAGTACTTC,CASSWDWSYEQYF
16,TRBD1,TRBJ2-5,.,TRBV15,TGTGCCACCAGCACCCGCCGACAGGGGGACCCCGAGACCCAGTACTTC,CATSTRRQGDPETQYF
15,.,TRBJ1-2,.,TRBV6-5,TGTGCCAGCAGTTACACTGGGGACACCAACTATGGCTACACCTTC,CASSYTGDTNYGYTF
12,.,TRBJ2-7,.,TRBV11-2,TGTGCCAGCAGCTTAGGTCGGGGGAAGCAGTACTTC,CASSLGRGKQYF
16,.,TRBJ1-4,.,TRBV4-3,TGCGCCAGCAGCCCGTATGACTCTGCAACTAATGAAAAACTGTTTTTT,CASSPYDSATNEKLFF
17,.,TRBJ1-2,.,TRBV6-1,TGTGCCAGCAGTGTGTTTCTGGACAGCAACTTAAACTATGGCTACACCTTC,CASSVFLDSNLNYGYTF
14,.,TRBJ2-7,.,TRBV6-5,TGTGCCAGCAGTTACAGGGGGGCTGGCTACGAGCAGTACTTC,CASSYRGAGYEQYF
16,.,TRBJ1-6,.,TRBV7-6,TGTGCCAGCAGCTTAGGAGCCATCGGCTATAATTCACCCCTCCACTTT,CASSLGAIGYNSPLHF
14,.,TRBJ1-2,.,TRBV5-6,TGTGCCAGCAGCCCCGGCGGGTCGAACTATGGCTACACCTTC,CASSPGGSNYGYTF
15,.,TRBJ1-1,.,TRBV9,TGTGCCAGCAGCGGAGAACAGTCGAGTTGGGAAGAAGCTTTCTTT,CASSGEQSSWEEAFF
14,.,TRBJ2-7,.,TRBV19,TGTGCCAGTAGTATAGATCGGGCAGGGCACGAGCAGTACTTC,CASSIDRAGHEQYF
13,TRBD1,TRBJ1-1,.,TRBV4-1,TGCGCCAGCAGTCGGACAGGGGTCACTGAAGCTTTCTTT,CASSRTGVTEAFF
15,.,TRBJ2-1,.,TRBV19,TGTGCCAGTTTCACAGGGCTCAGCTCCTACAATGAGCAGTTCTTC,CASFTGLSSYNEQFF
20,TRBD1,TRBJ2-6,.,TRBV28,TGTGCCAGCAGTTCTCGCGCCTTGGACAGGGACCCCTCTGGGGCCAACGTCCTGACTTTC,CASSSRALDRDPSGANVLTF
13,TRBD1,TRBJ1-2,.,TRBV29-1,TGCAGCGTTGATCAGGGGGCTAACTATGGCTACACCTTC,CSVDQGANYGYTF
14,.,TRBJ2-3,.,TRBV5-6,TGTGCCAGCAGTTACATCTCGAGCACAGATACGCAGTATTTT,CASSYISSTDTQYF
13,.,TRBJ1-1,.,TRBV7-9,TGTGCCAGCAGCCTTGGGACGAACACTGAAGCTTTCTTT,CASSLGTNTEAFF
13,.,TRBJ2-7,.,TRBV6-5,TGTGCCAGCAGTTTAAGTCAGGCGGGTGAGCAGTACTTC,CASSLSQAGEQYF
15,TRBD1,TRBJ2-3,.,TRBV7-9,TGTGCCACGGATGAACAGGGGGCCCACACAGATACGCAGTATTTT,CATDEQGAHTDTQYF
16,TRBD2,TRBJ2-3,.,TRBV29-1,TGCAGCGTTGAAGAGTCTAGCGGTGACCCCGCAGATACGCAGTATTTT,CSVEESSGDPADTQYF
18,.,TRBJ1-6,.,TRBV27,TGTGCCAGCAGTTTATCAACGGAGACGCAGGGCGGTAATTCACCCCTCCACTTT,CASSLSTETQGGNSPLHF